Each of the 8 T cell receptor beta chains below was sequenced from the same sample in a study of cytomegalovirus exposure and HLA in healthy donors. The PCR employed 60 Vbeta primers together with 13 Jbeta primers. Some clones are missing from TCRdb's copy, which holds only in-frame ones; the method was immunoSEQ multiplex PCR. The sample records about 120,000 clones, 15% being singletons. Sequencing was done on a sample of PBMCs. The source of these receptors is a woman between 18 and 29 years old in good health and CMV-seronegative.

The chain combines TRBV28 with TRBJ2-5, with D perhaps TRBD1 (6 bases). TRBJ2-7 explains the end of the DNA better; the J call may be wrong. The CDR3 runs 12 residues. Germline CDR1 is MDHEN and CDR2 is SYDVKM. The CDR3 bases are TGTGCCAGCACCAACTCCAGGGGCGAGCAGTACTTC. This translates into CASTNSRGEQYF.

This clone was counted between two and nine times. This chain joins TRBV5-4 and TRBJ2-2, with D perhaps TRBD1 (6 bases). From germline, CDR1 is SGHNT and CDR2 YYREEE (reference sequence). V was pared by 4 bases and J by 6 bases, with 10 bases between. The CDR3 is 13 amino acids. The CDR3 sequence is CASSVQGSGELFF. The CDR3 nucleotides read TGTGCCAGCAGCGTACAGGGATCCGGGGAGCTGTTTTTT.

This chain links TRBV30 with TRBJ2-5; tentative D call: TRBD2 (6 bases). The length of the CDR3 is 13 residues. Trimming took off 0 bases at V and 4 bases at J, with 9 bases between the two ends. CDR1 GTSNPN and CDR2 SVGIG come from the germline V gene (reference sequence). The CDR3 here is CAWSVKGGETQYF. DNA for the CDR3: TGTGCCTGGAGTGTAAAGGGAGGAGAGACCCAGTACTTC.

In its sample, this clone was seen a few times. V usage is TRBV2 and J usage is TRBJ2-5; the D gene is possibly TRBD1 (5 bases). This CDR3 is 13 amino acids long. Deletions cut 6 bases from V and 0 bases from J, with 8 bases between. Germline lookup yields CDR1 SNHLY and CDR2 FYNNEI. The CDR3 spells CASRQVYQETQYF. CDR3 bases: TGTGCCAGCAGACAGGTGTACCAAGAGACCCAGTACTTC. The full variable domain, its missing parts supplied by reference TRBV2 and TRBJ2-5, is EPEVTQTPSHQVTQMGQEVILRCVPISNHLYFYWYRQILGQKVEFLVSFYNNEISEKSEIFDDQFSVERPDGSNFTLKIRSTKLEDSAMYFCASRQVYQETQYFGPGTRLLVL.

The V call is TRBV6-5, the J call TRBJ2-7, with D unresolved. Germline CDR1 and CDR2: MNHEY and SVGAGI. Trimming took 6 bases from V and 6 from J, leaving 12 bases between them. The CDR3 covers 12 residues. CDR3 in amino acids: CASRPKPGEQYF. The CDR3, as DNA: TGTGCCAGCAGACCCAAACCAGGCGAGCAGTACTTC.

This clone was found a few times. The J gene is TRBJ2-1, the V gene TRBV9; a possible D gene is TRBD2 (6 bases). This CDR3 region has 14 residues. V lost 4 bases, J lost 6 bases, and 14 bases lay in between. Germline V CDR1 and CDR2: SGDLS, YYNGEE. CDR3 sequence (DNA): TGTGCCAGCAGCCCCCGAACGGGAGCCAATGAGCAGTTCTTC. It specifies CASSPRTGANEQFF.

This clone came up many times. The V call is TRBV15, the J call TRBJ2-3; 8 positions agree with TRBD2. With 3 bases clipped from V and 4 bases from J, the junction kept 6 bases outside the gene matches. This CDR3 contains 15 residues. Germline V gene lookup returns CDR1 LNHNV and CDR2 YYDKDF (reference sequence). In DNA, the CDR3 is TGTGCCACCAGCAGCAATACCGGGGGGGCAGATACGCAGTATTTT. Its protein product is CATSSNTGGADTQYF. Complete variable domain (other parts from reference TRBV15 and TRBJ2-3): DAMVIQNPRYQVTQFGKPVTLSCSQTLNHNVMYWYQQKSSQAPKLLFHYYDKDFNNEADTPDNFQSRRPNTSFCFLDIRSPGLGDTAMYLCATSSNTGGADTQYFGPGTRLTVL.

The chain carries TRBV5-5 and TRBJ1-5; D gene uncertain. Per the germline V gene, CDR1 is SGHKS and CDR2 is YYEKEE (reference sequence). This CDR3 has 11 residues. V was clipped by 2 bases and J by 9 bases, with 6 bases between them. The CDR3 sequence: CASSFRLPQHF. The CDR3 nucleotides read TGTGCCAGCAGCTTTCGTTTGCCCCAGCATTTT.